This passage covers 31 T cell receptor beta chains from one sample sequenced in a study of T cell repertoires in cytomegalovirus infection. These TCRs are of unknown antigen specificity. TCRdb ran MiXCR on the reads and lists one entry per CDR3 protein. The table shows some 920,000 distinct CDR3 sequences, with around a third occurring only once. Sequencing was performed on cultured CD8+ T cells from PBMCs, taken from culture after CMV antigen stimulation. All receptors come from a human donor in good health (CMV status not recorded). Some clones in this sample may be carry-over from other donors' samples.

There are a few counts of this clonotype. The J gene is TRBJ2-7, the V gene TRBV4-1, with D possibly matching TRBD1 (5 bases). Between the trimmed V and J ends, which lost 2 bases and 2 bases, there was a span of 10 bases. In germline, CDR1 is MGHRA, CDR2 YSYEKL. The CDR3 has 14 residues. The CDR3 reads CASSQTTATYEQYF. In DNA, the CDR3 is TGCGCCAGCAGCCAAACGACAGCGACCTACGAGCAGTACTTC.

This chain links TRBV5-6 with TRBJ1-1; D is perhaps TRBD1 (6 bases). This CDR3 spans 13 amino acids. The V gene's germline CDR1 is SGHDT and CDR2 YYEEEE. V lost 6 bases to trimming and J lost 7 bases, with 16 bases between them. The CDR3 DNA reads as TGTGCCAGCACCGGCGACTGGGGGCTTGAAGCTTTCTTT. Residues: CASTGDWGLEAFF.

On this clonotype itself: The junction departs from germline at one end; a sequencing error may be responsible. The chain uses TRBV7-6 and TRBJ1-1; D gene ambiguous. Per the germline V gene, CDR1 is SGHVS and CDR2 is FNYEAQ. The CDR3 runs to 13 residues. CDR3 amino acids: CTSSSTRNTEAFF. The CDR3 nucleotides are TGTACCAGCAGCTCGACACGGAACACTGAAGCTTTCTTT.

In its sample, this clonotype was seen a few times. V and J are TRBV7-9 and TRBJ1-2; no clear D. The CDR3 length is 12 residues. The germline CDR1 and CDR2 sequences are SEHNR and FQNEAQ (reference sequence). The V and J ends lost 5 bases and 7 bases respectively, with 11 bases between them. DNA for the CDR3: TGTGCCAGCAGCCTCGAAAGCGGTGGCTACACCTTC. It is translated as CASSLESGGYTF.

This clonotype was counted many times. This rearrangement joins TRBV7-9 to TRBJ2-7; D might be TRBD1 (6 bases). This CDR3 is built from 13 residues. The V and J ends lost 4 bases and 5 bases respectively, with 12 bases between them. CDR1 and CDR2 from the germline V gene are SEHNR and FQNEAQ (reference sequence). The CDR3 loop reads CASSSQGVHEQYV. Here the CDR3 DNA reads TGTGCCAGCAGCTCACAGGGAGTACACGAGCAGTACGTC.

CDR3 nucleotide sequence: TGTGCCAGTAACACAGACAGTGTCTATCAGCCCCAGCATTTT. It encodes CASNTDSVYQPQHF. This chain connects TRBV19 to TRBJ1-5; D might be TRBD1 (5 bases). V gave up 7 bases and J gave up 5 bases, with 15 bases separating them. The germline V gene encodes CDR1 LNHDA and CDR2 SQIVND (reference sequence). The CDR3 loop spans 14 amino acids.

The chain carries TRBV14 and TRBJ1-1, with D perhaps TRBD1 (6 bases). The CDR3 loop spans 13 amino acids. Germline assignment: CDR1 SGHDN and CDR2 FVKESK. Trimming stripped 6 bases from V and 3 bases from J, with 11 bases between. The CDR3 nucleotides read TGTGCCAGCAGAAGTCGGACAGACACTGAAGCTTTCTTT. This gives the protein CASRSRTDTEAFF.

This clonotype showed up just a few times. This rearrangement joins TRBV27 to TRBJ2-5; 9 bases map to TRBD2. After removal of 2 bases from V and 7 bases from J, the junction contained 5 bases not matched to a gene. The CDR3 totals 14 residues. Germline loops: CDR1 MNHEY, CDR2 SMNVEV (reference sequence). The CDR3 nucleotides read TGTGCCAGCAGTTTAAGACTAGCGGTGGGGACCCAGTACTTC. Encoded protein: CASSLRLAVGTQYF.

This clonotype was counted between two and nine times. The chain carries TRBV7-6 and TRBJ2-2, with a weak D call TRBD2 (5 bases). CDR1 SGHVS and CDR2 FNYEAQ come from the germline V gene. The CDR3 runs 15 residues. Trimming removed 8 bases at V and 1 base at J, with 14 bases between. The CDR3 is CASSWTPENTGELFF. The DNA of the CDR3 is TGTGCCAGCTCCTGGACTCCTGAGAACACCGGGGAGCTGTTTTTT.

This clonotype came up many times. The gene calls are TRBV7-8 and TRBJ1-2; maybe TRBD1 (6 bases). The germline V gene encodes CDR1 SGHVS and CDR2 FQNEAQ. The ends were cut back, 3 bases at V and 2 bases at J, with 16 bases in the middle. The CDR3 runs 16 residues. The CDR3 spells CASSFQQGNPNYGYTF. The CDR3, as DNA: TGTGCCAGCAGCTTCCAGCAGGGGAATCCGAACTATGGCTACACCTTC.

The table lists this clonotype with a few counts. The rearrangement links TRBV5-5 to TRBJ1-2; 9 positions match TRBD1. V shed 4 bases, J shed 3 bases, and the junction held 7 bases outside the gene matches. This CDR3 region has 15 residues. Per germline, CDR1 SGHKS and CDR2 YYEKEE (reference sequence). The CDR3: CASSGRTGAHYGYTF. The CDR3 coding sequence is TGTGCCAGCAGCGGGAGGACAGGGGCGCACTATGGCTACACCTTC.

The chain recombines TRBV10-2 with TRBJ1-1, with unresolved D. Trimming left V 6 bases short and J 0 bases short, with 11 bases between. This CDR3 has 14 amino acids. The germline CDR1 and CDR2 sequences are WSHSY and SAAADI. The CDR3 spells CASRSESLNTEAFF. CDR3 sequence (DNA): TGCGCCAGCAGATCGGAGAGTTTGAACACTGAAGCTTTCTTT.

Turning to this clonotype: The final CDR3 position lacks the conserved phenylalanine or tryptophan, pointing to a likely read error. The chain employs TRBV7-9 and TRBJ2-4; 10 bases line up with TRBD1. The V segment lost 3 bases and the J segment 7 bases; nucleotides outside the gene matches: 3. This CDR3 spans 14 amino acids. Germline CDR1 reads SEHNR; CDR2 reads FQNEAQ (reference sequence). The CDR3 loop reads CASSLLDRGNIQYL. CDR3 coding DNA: TGTGCCAGCAGCTTGTTGGACAGGGGGAACATTCAGTACTTA.

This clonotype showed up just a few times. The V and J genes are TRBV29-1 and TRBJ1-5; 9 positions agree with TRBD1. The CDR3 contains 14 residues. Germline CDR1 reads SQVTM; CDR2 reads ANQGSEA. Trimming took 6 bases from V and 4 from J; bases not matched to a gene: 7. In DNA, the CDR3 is TGCAGCGTACGACAGGGGGGACGGAATCAGCCCCAGCATTTT. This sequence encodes CSVRQGGRNQPQHF.

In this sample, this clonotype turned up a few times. The CDR3 coding sequence is TGTGCCAGCAGCCCTGACTTGGGACGATTCTACAATGAGCAGTTCTTC. Translation gives CASSPDLGRFYNEQFF. V is TRBV28 and J is TRBJ2-1; either TRBD1 or TRBD2 may supply D (5 bases each). The V end lost 6 bases, the J end lost 3 bases, and 18 bases lay between the germline ends. The CDR3 is made up of 16 amino acids. Looked up from germline, CDR1 is MDHEN and CDR2 is SYDVKM.

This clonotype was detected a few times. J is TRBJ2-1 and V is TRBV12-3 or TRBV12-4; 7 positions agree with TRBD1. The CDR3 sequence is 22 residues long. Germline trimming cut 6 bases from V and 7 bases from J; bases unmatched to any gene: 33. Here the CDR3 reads CASSPTGYYMGDPQSQGNEQFF. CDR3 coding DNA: TGTGCCAGCAGCCCTACAGGGTACTACATGGGGGACCCACAGTCACAGGGGAATGAGCAGTTCTTC.

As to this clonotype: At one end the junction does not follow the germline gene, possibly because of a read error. The CDR3 DNA reads as TGTGCCAGCAGTTACCACTGGACAGGGCATCGCTCTGTGGCCAACGTCCTGACTTTC. Encoded protein: CASSYHWTGHRSVANVLTF. The J gene is TRBJ2-6, the V gene TRBV6-5; TRBD1 agrees at 8 bases. CDR3 length equals 19 residues. Germline CDR1 is MNHEY and CDR2 is SVGAGI.

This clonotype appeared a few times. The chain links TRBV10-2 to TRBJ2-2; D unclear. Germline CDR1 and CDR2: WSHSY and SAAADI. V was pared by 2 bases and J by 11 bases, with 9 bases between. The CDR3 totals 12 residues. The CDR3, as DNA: TGCGCCAGCAGTGAGCTTACCCCAGAGCTGTTTTTT. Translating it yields CASSELTPELFF.

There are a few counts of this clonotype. The CDR3 reads CASRSALSSYEQYV. The CDR3 DNA follows: TGTGCCAGCAGATCCGCCTTGAGCTCCTACGAGCAGTACGTC. This chain links TRBV6-6 with TRBJ2-7; the D is unclear. V was cut by 6 bases and J by 0 bases, with 12 bases left in between. The germline gives CDR1 MNHNY, CDR2 SVGAGI (reference sequence). CDR3 length: 14 residues.

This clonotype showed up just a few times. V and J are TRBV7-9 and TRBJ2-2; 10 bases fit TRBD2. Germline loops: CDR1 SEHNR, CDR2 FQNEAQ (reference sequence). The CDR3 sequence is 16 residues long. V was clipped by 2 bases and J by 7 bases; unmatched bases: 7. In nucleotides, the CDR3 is TGTGCCAGCAGCTTACGCCTAGCGGGGGATAACGGGGAGCTGTTTTTT. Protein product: CASSLRLAGDNGELFF.

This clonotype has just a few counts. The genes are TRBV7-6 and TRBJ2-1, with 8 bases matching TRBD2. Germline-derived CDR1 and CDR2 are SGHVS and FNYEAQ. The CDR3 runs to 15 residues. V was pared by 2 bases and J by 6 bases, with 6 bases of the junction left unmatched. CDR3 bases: TGTGCCAGCAGCTTATTGATAGCGGGGAGCAATGAGCAGTTCTTC. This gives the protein CASSLLIAGSNEQFF.

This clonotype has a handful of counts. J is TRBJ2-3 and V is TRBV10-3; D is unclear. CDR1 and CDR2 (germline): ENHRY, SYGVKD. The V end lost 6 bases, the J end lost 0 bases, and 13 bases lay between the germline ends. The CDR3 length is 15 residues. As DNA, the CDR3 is TGTGCCATCAGATGGACCATCGCTAGCACAGATACGCAGTATTTT. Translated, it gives CAIRWTIASTDTQYF.

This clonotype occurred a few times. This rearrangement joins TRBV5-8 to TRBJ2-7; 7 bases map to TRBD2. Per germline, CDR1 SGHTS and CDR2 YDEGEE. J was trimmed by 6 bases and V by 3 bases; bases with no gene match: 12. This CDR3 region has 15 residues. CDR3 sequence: CASSSPLGGPSEQYV. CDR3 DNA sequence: TGTGCCAGCAGCTCCCCTTTGGGAGGGCCGTCCGAGCAGTACGTC.

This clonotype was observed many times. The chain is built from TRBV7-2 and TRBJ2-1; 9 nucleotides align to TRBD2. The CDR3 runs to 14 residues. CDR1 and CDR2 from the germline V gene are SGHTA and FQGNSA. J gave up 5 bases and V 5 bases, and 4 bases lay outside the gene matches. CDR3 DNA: TGTGCCAGCAGCGCTGAGCGGGGGGACAATGAGCAGTTCTTC. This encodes CASSAERGDNEQFF. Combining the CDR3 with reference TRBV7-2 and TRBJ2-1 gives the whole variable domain GAGVSQSPSNKVTEKGKDVELRCDPISGHTALYWYRQSLGQGLEFLIYFQGNSAPDKSGLPSDRFSAERTGGSVSTLTIQRTQQEDSAVYLCASSAERGDNEQFFGPGTRLTVL.

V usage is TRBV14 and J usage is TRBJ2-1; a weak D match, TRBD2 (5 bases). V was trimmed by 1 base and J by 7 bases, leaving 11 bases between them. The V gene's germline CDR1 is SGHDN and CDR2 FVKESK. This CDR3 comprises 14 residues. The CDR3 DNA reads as TGTGCCAGCAGCCAAGGGGGAGAGTTTAATGAGCAGTTCTTC. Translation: CASSQGGEFNEQFF.

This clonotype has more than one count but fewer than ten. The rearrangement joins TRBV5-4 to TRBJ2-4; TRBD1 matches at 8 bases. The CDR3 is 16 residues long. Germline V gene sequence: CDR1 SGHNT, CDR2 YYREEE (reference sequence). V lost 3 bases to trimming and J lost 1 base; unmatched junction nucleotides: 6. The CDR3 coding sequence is TGTGCCAGCAGCTCTCAGGGGGCGAAGGCCAAAAACATTCAGTACTTC. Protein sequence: CASSSQGAKAKNIQYF. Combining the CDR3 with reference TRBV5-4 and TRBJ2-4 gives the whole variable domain ETGVTQSPTHLIKTRGQQVTLRCSSQSGHNTVSWYQQALGQGPQFIFQYYREEENGRGNFPPRFSGLQFPNYSSELNVNALELDDSALYLCASSSQGAKAKNIQYFGAGTRLSVL.

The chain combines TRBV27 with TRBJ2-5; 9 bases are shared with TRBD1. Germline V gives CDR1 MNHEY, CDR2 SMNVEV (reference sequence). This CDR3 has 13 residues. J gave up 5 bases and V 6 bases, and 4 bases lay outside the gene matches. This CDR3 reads CASRPDRGETQYF. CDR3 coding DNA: TGTGCCAGCAGACCGGACAGGGGTGAGACCCAGTACTTC.

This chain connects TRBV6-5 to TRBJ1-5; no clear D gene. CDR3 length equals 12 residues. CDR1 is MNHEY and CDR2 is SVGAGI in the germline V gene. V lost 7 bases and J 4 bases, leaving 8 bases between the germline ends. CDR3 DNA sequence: TGTGCCAGCAACTTTTGGAATCAGCCCCAGCATTTT. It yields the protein CASNFWNQPQHF.

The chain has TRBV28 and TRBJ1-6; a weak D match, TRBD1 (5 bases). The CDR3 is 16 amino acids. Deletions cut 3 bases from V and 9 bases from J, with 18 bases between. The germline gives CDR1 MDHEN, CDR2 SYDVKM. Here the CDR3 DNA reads TGTGCCAGCAGTTTCCCCCTCGGGGGGAAAGGTTCACCCCTCCACTTT. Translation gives CASSFPLGGKGSPLHF.

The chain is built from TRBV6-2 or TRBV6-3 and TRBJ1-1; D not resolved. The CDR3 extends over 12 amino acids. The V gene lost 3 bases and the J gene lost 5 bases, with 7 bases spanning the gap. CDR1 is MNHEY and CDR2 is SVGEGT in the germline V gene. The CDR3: CASSYPSTEAFF. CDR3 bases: TGTGCCAGCAGTTATCCGTCGACTGAAGCTTTCTTT.

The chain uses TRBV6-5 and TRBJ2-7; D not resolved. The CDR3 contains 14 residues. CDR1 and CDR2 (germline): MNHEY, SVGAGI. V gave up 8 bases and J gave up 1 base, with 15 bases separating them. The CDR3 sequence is CASRGSEYSYEQYV. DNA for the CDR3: TGTGCCAGCCGCGGCAGCGAATATTCCTACGAGCAGTACGTC.